The rows below give T cell receptor beta chains drawn from one sample of a study of preoperative IRX-2 immunotherapy in early breast cancer. Using immunoSEQ multiplex PCR, the repertoire was profiled, and TCRdb retains in-frame clones only, with some absent. Among 40,000 to 50,000 clones listed, roughly 80% were seen once. The sequenced sample was tumor tissue, obtained after IRX-2 immunotherapy. The receptors were sampled from a human donor with breast cancer. Both conserved end residues are part of each CDR3. Fields, in order: CDR3 DNA, CDR3 protein, D gene, clone size, J gene, V gene. D genes are given only for firm matches. Clone size is stated in some rows and not others, as once, few, many or a class when expanded.

CDR3 DNA: TGTGCCAGCAGCTTAAGCTCGGTAGCGGGGGGCAACACAGATACGCAGTATTTT
CDR3 protein: CASSLSSVAGGNTDTQYF
D gene: TRBD2
clone size: once
J gene: TRBJ2-3
V gene: TRBV11-3

CDR3 DNA: TGTGCCAGTAGTATTACCCACTCTGGAAACACCATATATTTT
CDR3 protein: CASSITHSGNTIYF
D gene: .
clone size: .
J gene: TRBJ1-3
V gene: TRBV19

CDR3 DNA: TGTGCCAGCAGCGCTTCCGGGACTACACAAGAGACCCAGTACTTC
CDR3 protein: CASSASGTTQETQYF
D gene: TRBD2
clone size: .
J gene: TRBJ2-5
V gene: TRBV11-1

CDR3 DNA: TGTGCCACCCAAAGACAGGGGAGCTACGAGCAGTACTTC
CDR3 protein: CATQRQGSYEQYF
D gene: TRBD1
clone size: .
J gene: TRBJ2-7
V gene: TRBV6-8

CDR3 DNA: TGTGCCAGCAGCTTGGTGGTCAGGGGGCTGGAGACCCAGTACTTC
CDR3 protein: CASSLVVRGLETQYF
D gene: TRBD1
clone size: .
J gene: TRBJ2-5
V gene: TRBV7-1

CDR3 DNA: TGCGCCAGCAGTGGCTCCGCGGGGACCCAGTACTTC
CDR3 protein: CASSGSAGTQYF
D gene: .
clone size: .
J gene: TRBJ2-5
V gene: TRBV10-1

CDR3 DNA: TGTGCCAGCAGCCCCGGGACTAGCGCTCCCAAGGGGTTCTTC
CDR3 protein: CASSPGTSAPKGFF
D gene: TRBD2
clone size: .
J gene: TRBJ2-1
V gene: TRBV11-3

CDR3 DNA: TGTGCCAGCAGCCGGACCGATAACACCGGGGAGCTGTTTTTT
CDR3 protein: CASSRTDNTGELFF
D gene: .
clone size: .
J gene: TRBJ2-2
V gene: TRBV7-6

CDR3 DNA: TGTGCCAGCAGGGCTGCGGGGGCAAACTACGAGCAGTACTTC
CDR3 protein: CASRAAGANYEQYF
D gene: .
clone size: .
J gene: TRBJ2-7
V gene: TRBV6-8

CDR3 DNA: TGTGCCAGCAGCTTCACCGGGACCTCCTACGAGCAGTACTTC
CDR3 protein: CASSFTGTSYEQYF
D gene: .
clone size: .
J gene: TRBJ2-7
V gene: TRBV7-1

CDR3 DNA: TGTGCCAGCAGCCTTAGATCTCCGACAGGGACTTCACCCCTCCACTTT
CDR3 protein: CASSLRSPTGTSPLHF
D gene: TRBD1
clone size: .
J gene: TRBJ1-6
V gene: TRBV11-3

CDR3 DNA: TGTGCCAGCAGTATAATAGCGGGAGGATACAATGAGCAGTTCTTC
CDR3 protein: CASSIIAGGYNEQFF
D gene: TRBD2
clone size: few
J gene: TRBJ2-1
V gene: TRBV28

CDR3 DNA: TGTGCCAGTAGTCCATCGGGAAGGTTAAATGAAAAACTGTTTTTT
CDR3 protein: CASSPSGRLNEKLFF
D gene: .
clone size: .
J gene: TRBJ1-4
V gene: TRBV19

CDR3 DNA: TGTGCCAGCAGCCAAGGAATAGGGTTATCTTACCAAGAGACCCAGTACTTC
CDR3 protein: CASSQGIGLSYQETQYF
D gene: .
clone size: .
J gene: TRBJ2-5
V gene: TRBV14

CDR3 DNA: TGTGCCAGCAGCCAAGCTCAGGGGACCCCTAACTATGGCTACACCTTC
CDR3 protein: CASSQAQGTPNYGYTF
D gene: .
clone size: .
J gene: TRBJ1-2
V gene: TRBV14

CDR3 DNA: TGTGCCAGCAGCCCCACAAGGGGGGACACTGAAGCTTTCTTT
CDR3 protein: CASSPTRGDTEAFF
D gene: .
clone size: .
J gene: TRBJ1-1
V gene: TRBV6-8

CDR3 DNA: TGTGCCAGCAGCTCGGGGACTAGAAGCACAGATACGCAGTATTTT
CDR3 protein: CASSSGTRSTDTQYF
D gene: TRBD2
clone size: .
J gene: TRBJ2-3
V gene: TRBV11-3

CDR3 DNA: TGTGCCAGCAGCGTCCAACCGGGACTAGCGGTAAACAATGAGCAGTTCTTC
CDR3 protein: CASSVQPGLAVNNEQFF
D gene: TRBD2
clone size: .
J gene: TRBJ2-1
V gene: TRBV11-3

CDR3 DNA: TGTGCCTGGGCCTCGGGGGATACGCAGTATTTT
CDR3 protein: CAWASGDTQYF
D gene: .
clone size: .
J gene: TRBJ2-3
V gene: TRBV30

CDR3 DNA: TGTGCCAGTACCCGGGGCTCAATAGCAAAGGCCCCCACAGATACGCAGTATTTT
CDR3 protein: CASTRGSIAKAPTDTQYF
D gene: .
clone size: .
J gene: TRBJ2-3
V gene: TRBV19

CDR3 DNA: TGTGCCAGCACCCCGGAGGGCGGGGCGGCCTACGAGCAGTACTTC
CDR3 protein: CASTPEGGAAYEQYF
D gene: .
clone size: .
J gene: TRBJ2-7
V gene: TRBV7-1

CDR3 DNA: TGCGCCAGCAGCTCGGACCTAATTGGCGCACCCCTCCACTTT
CDR3 protein: CASSSDLIGAPLHF
D gene: .
clone size: .
J gene: TRBJ1-6
V gene: TRBV5-1

CDR3 DNA: TGCGCCAGCAGCTTATGGGACAGGCTCTACGAGCAGTACTTC
CDR3 protein: CASSLWDRLYEQYF
D gene: TRBD1
clone size: .
J gene: TRBJ2-7
V gene: TRBV5-1

CDR3 DNA: TGTGCCAGCAGCTTCGGAGGGGACAGGGACAATGAGCAGTTCTTC
CDR3 protein: CASSFGGDRDNEQFF
D gene: TRBD1
clone size: medium-sized
J gene: TRBJ2-1
V gene: TRBV11-3

CDR3 DNA: TGTGCCAGCAGCTTAAAGTCCCTCGCCACCCCCACAGATACGCAGTATTTT
CDR3 protein: CASSLKSLATPTDTQYF
D gene: .
clone size: few
J gene: TRBJ2-3
V gene: TRBV11-3